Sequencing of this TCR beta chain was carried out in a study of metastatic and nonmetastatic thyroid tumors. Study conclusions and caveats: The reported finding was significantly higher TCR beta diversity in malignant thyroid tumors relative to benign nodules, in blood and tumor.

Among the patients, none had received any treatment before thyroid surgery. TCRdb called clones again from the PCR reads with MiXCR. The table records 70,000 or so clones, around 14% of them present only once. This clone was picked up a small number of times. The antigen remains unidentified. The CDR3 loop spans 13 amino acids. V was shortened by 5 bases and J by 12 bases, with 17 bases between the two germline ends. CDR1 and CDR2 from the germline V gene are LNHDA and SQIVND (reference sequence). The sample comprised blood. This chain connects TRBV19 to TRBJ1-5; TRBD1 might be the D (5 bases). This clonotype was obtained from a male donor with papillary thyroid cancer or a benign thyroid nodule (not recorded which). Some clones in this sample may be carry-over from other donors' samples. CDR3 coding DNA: TGTGCCAGTAGTGCGCAGGGAGGTAAGCACCAGCATTTT. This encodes CASSAQGGKHQHF.